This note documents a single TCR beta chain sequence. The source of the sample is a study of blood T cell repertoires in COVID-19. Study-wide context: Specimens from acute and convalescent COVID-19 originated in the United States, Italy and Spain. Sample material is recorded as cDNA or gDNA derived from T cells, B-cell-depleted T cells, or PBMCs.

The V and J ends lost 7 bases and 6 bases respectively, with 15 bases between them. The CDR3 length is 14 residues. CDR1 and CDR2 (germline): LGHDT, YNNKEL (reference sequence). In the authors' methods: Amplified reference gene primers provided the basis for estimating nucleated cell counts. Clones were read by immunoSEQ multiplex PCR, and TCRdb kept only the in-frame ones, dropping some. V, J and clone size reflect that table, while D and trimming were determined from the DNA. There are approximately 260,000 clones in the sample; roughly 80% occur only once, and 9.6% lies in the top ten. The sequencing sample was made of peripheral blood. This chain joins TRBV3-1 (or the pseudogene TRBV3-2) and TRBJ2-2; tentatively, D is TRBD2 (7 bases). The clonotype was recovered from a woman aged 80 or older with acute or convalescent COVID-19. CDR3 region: CASTRGLGAGELFF. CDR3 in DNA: TGTGCCAGCACGCGGGGGCTAGGAGCCGGGGAGCTGTTTTTT.